These 4 T cell receptor beta chains came from one sample sequenced in a study of identical twins. TCRdb itself ran the 5' RACE reads through MiXCR, one entry per CDR3 protein. The sample lists around 490,000 distinct CDR3 sequences; around an eighth were seen once. These data were also reused for a study on yellow fever vaccine responses in identical twins.

The material sequenced was CD4+ T cells sorted from blood. The source of these receptors is a woman between 18 and 29 years old in good health.

V usage is TRBV12-3 or TRBV12-4 and J usage is TRBJ1-5; D remains ambiguous. The CDR3 consists of 14 residues. Trimming left V 3 bases short and J 3 bases short, with 9 bases between. CDR3 DNA: TGTGCCAGCAGTTTCGCACATATCAATCAGCCCCAGCATTTT. This encodes CASSFAHINQPQHF.

The chain recombines TRBV2 with TRBJ2-6, with D perhaps assigned TRBD1 or TRBD2 (5 bases each). V was clipped by 6 bases and J by 4 bases, with 13 bases between them. This CDR3 is built from 15 residues. Per the germline V gene, CDR1 is SNHLY and CDR2 is FYNNEI. CDR3 coding DNA: TGTGCCAGCAGGGGACGGGCCAAGGGGGCCAACGTCCTGACTTTC. Translated, it gives CASRGRAKGANVLTF.

This clonotype was detected many times. The V gene is TRBV6-5, the J gene TRBJ2-1; D might be TRBD2 (8 bases). Germline CDR1 is MNHEY and CDR2 is SVGAGI. The CDR3 has 16 amino acids. With 2 bases removed from V and 7 bases from J, the gap between germline ends came to 18 bases. The CDR3 sequence: CASSYLGRGRLNEQFF. The CDR3 nucleotides read TGTGCCAGCAGTTACCTCGGGAGGGGGCGTTTGAATGAGCAGTTCTTC.

This clonotype turned up a few times. The rearrangement links TRBV12-3 or TRBV12-4 to TRBJ1-5; TRBD1 is a possible D gene (6 bases). Trimming removed 5 bases at V and 2 bases at J, with 19 bases between. The CDR3 runs to 17 residues. CDR3 in amino acids: CASSPGQPFIGNQPQHF. The CDR3 coding sequence is TGTGCCAGCAGTCCCGGACAGCCTTTCATAGGCAATCAGCCCCAGCATTTT.